The sample holds many counts of the clone carrying this T cell receptor (beta chain). Antigen specificity is unknown. TCRdb recomputed calls from the RACE reads with MiXCR, one row per CDR3 protein. Seen here are 380,000 or so distinct CDR3 sequences, roughly 5% observed once, and the top ten hold around 2%. The data were obtained in a study of human T cells and chemical hapten exposure. Study-level results: Counts of expanded TCRs (at PT1) showed a positive correlation with patch test score. TCRs exceeding a frequency of 1 in 1000 stayed unchanged under DPC sensitization.

The CDR3 consists of 14 residues. Germline CDR1 reads GTSNPN; CDR2 reads SVGIG (reference sequence). The V end was cut by 4 bases, the J end by 6 bases, with 17 bases between. Regarding time point: patch test 1, 2 weeks after DPC sensitization. The treatment denotes: therapeutic diphenylcyclopropenone sensitization with weekly scalp DPC. Patch tests were applied only after blood draws. Every donor had alopecia and was 18 to 70 years old; all were suitable for DPC. This TCR was sampled from a woman in her 50s with alopecia areata. Some clones in this sample may be carry-over from other donors' samples. The chain couples TRBV30 to TRBJ2-3; maybe TRBD2 (7 bases). The sequencing used whole blood, collected in connection with sensitization to the hapten diphenylcyclopropenone (DPC). CDR3 amino acids: CAWIEGGVMDTQYF. The CDR3 DNA is TGTGCCTGGATCGAAGGGGGGGTGATGGATACGCAGTATTTT.